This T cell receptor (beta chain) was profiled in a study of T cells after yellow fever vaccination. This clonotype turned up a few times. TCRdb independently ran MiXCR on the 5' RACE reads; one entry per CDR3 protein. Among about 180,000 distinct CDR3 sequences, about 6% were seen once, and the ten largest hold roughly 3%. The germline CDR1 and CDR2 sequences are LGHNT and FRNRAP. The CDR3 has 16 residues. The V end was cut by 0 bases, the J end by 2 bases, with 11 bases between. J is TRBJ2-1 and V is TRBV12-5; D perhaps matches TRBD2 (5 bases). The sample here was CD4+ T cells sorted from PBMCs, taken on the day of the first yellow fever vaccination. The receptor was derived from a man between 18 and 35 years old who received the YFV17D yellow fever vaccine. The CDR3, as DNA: TGTGCTAGTGGTTTGGTAATCGGGGAACCCTACAATGAGCAGTTCTTC. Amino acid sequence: CASGLVIGEPYNEQFF. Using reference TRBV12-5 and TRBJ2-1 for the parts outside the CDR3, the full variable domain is DARVTQTPRHKVTEMGQEVTMRCQPILGHNTVFWYRQTMMQGLELLAYFRNRAPLDDSGMPKDRFSAEMPDATLATLKIQPSEPRDSAVYFCASGLVIGEPYNEQFFGPGTRLTVL.